Below, 21 T cell receptor beta chains from the same sample are listed, as sequenced in a study of shared clonotypes between healthy human individuals. Some clones are missing from TCRdb's copy, which holds only in-frame ones; the method was immunoSEQ multiplex PCR. Among about 100,000 clones listed, less than 80% were seen once. Sequenced: memory CD8+ T cells sorted from blood. Subset described: CD45RO+ cells pooled with CCR7-negative TemRA cells. The receptors shown here come from a woman in her thirties in good health.

The gene calls are TRBV28 and TRBJ2-7; D gene uncertain. The CDR3 is 15 amino acids. The V gene's germline CDR1 is MDHEN and CDR2 SYDVKM. Trimming stripped 5 bases from V and 4 bases from J, with 18 bases between. The CDR3 nucleotides read TGTGCCAGCAGTCCCTGGGTCGGATTAACGTACGAGCAGTACTTC. Translating it yields CASSPWVGLTYEQYF.

This clone has only a few counts. This chain joins TRBV6-1 and TRBJ1-1, with TRBD1 matching 7 bases. V lost 8 bases to trimming and J lost 4 bases; unmatched junction nucleotides: 7. This CDR3 has 13 residues. Germline lookup yields CDR1 MNHNS and CDR2 SASEGT. Here the CDR3 DNA reads TGTGCCAGCCGGGACAGAGAGGTCACTGAAGCTTTCTTT. Translating it yields CASRDREVTEAFF.

The chain couples TRBV7-8 to TRBJ1-5; TRBD1 is a possible D gene (5 bases). Between the trimmed V and J ends, which lost 6 bases and 6 bases, there was a span of 18 bases. This CDR3 contains 15 residues. The germline CDR1 and CDR2 sequences are SGHVS and FQNEAQ. In DNA form, the CDR3 reads TGTGCCAGCAGTCCTACAGGTGTAGGAGGTCAGCCCCAGCATTTT. It encodes CASSPTGVGGQPQHF.

This chain links TRBV15 with TRBJ2-5; TRBD2 agrees at 13 bases. Germline CDR1 is LNHNV and CDR2 is YYDKDF (reference sequence). The CDR3 is 17 residues long. J gave up 5 bases and V 4 bases, and 10 bases lay outside the gene matches. CDR3 in amino acids: CATSMGLAGRILETQYF. CDR3 sequence (DNA): TGTGCCACCAGCATGGGACTAGCGGGAAGGATTCTCGAGACCCAGTACTTC.

V gene TRBV6-5 combines with J gene TRBJ1-1; D is unclear. The ends were cut back, 1 base at V and 2 bases at J, with 5 bases in the middle. The CDR3 sequence is 13 residues long. The germline gives CDR1 MNHEY, CDR2 SVGAGI. CDR3 coding DNA: TGTGCCAGCAGTTACTGGGCAAACACTGAAGCTTTCTTT. This codes for CASSYWANTEAFF.

In DNA, the CDR3 is TGTGCCAGCAGTCTAAAAGGGACAGGGCCTATAATGAGTAATGAAAAACTGTTTTTT. Its translation: CASSLKGTGPIMSNEKLFF. The chain uses TRBV27 and TRBJ1-4, with 9 bases identical to TRBD1. The CDR3 runs to 19 residues. CDR1 and CDR2 from the germline V gene are MNHEY and SMNVEV (reference sequence). Trimming took 5 bases from V and 4 from J; bases not matched to a gene: 17.

This rearrangement joins TRBV27 to TRBJ2-7; D is possibly TRBD2 (5 bases). Germline values: CDR1 MNHEY, CDR2 SMNVEV (reference sequence). V lost 8 bases to trimming and J lost 6 bases, with 20 bases between them. The CDR3 sequence is 14 residues long. CDR3 residues: CASGSRDLGSEQYF. For the CDR3, the DNA is TGTGCCAGCGGATCCCGGGATTTGGGGAGCGAGCAGTACTTC.

The CDR3 DNA is TGTGCCAGTAGTATTGCGCCCCAGAGGGGAGCAACTAATGAAAAACTGTTTTTT. It encodes CASSIAPQRGATNEKLFF. The V gene is TRBV19, the J gene TRBJ1-4; the D gene is possibly TRBD1 (5 bases). This CDR3 is 18 amino acids long. Between the trimmed V and J ends, which lost 3 bases and 0 bases, there was a span of 17 bases. Germline values: CDR1 LNHDA, CDR2 SQIVND (reference sequence). Supplemented by reference TRBV19 and TRBJ1-4, the full variable domain reads DGGITQSPKYLFRKEGQNVTLSCEQNLNHDAMYWYRQDPGQGLRLIYYSQIVNDFQKGDIAEGYSVSREKKESFPLTVTSAQKNPTAFYLCASSIAPQRGATNEKLFFGSGTQLSVL.

A remark on this clone: The sample has other DNA sequences that encode this CDR3 too. The J gene is TRBJ2-5, the V gene TRBV5-4, with no clear D. V shed 0 bases and J shed 4 bases, with 7 bases lying between them. In germline, CDR1 is SGHNT, CDR2 YYREEE (reference sequence). The CDR3 runs to 13 residues. The CDR3: CASSLEALETQYF. CDR3 nucleotides: TGTGCCAGCAGCTTGGAAGCCCTAGAGACCCAGTACTTC.

The J gene is TRBJ1-3, the V gene TRBV27, with D unclear. Germline CDR1 reads MNHEY; CDR2 reads SMNVEV (reference sequence). CDR3 length equals 16 residues. Trimming removed 5 bases at V and 4 bases at J, with 18 bases between. The CDR3 here is CASSPSVGAWGNTIYF. The DNA of the CDR3 is TGTGCCAGCAGTCCATCAGTGGGCGCGTGGGGAAACACCATATATTTT.

V gene TRBV27 combines with J gene TRBJ2-2; the match to TRBD1 covers 7 bases. The V segment lost 6 bases and the J segment 1 base; nucleotides outside the gene matches: 14. CDR1 and CDR2 from the germline V gene are MNHEY and SMNVEV (reference sequence). The CDR3 is made up of 18 amino acids. For the CDR3, the DNA is TGTGCCAGCAGAACCGGGACAGCGTACCACATGAACACCGGGGAGCTGTTTTTT. Its translation is CASRTGTAYHMNTGELFF.

This clone was recorded many times. This chain uses TRBV28 with TRBJ2-6; D may be TRBD2 (6 bases). Germline values: CDR1 MDHEN, CDR2 SYDVKM. Trimming took 3 bases from V and 0 from J, leaving 12 bases between them. The CDR3 has 17 amino acids. The CDR3 bases are TGTGCCAGCAGTTTGGGAGGTTCGGCCTCTGGGGCCAACGTCCTGACTTTC. Amino acids: CASSLGGSASGANVLTF.

This chain links TRBV28 with TRBJ1-5; D unclear. V lost 3 bases, J lost 4 bases, and 4 bases lay in between. The CDR3 consists of 12 residues. Germline lookup yields CDR1 MDHEN and CDR2 SYDVKM. The CDR3 nucleotides read TGTGCCAGCAGTTTGGGTAATCAGCCCCAGCATTTT. This codes for CASSLGNQPQHF.

V gene TRBV7-8 combines with J gene TRBJ2-3, with D tentatively TRBD2 (6 bases). The length of the CDR3 is 16 residues. V shed 6 bases and J shed 2 bases, with 18 bases lying between them. Germline V gene sequence: CDR1 SGHVS, CDR2 FQNEAQ. The CDR3 bases are TGTGCCAGCAGTCCCTACGGGGGAGGCACCACAGATACGCAGTATTTT. Protein sequence: CASSPYGGGTTDTQYF.

V usage is TRBV4-2 and J usage is TRBJ2-2; tentatively, D is TRBD2 (7 bases). Deletions cut 2 bases from V and 5 bases from J, with 21 bases between. The CDR3 loop spans 18 amino acids. Germline V gene sequence: CDR1 LGHNA, CDR2 YNFKEQ. DNA for the CDR3: TGTGCCAGCAGCCAATCCCTGGGGGCGGGAGCAGGGACCGGGGAGCTGTTTTTT. It translates to CASSQSLGAGAGTGELFF.

The chain couples TRBV25-1 to TRBJ2-5, with TRBD2 as a possible D gene (6 bases). The CDR3 covers 16 residues. Germline CDR1 reads MGHDK; CDR2 reads SYGVNS. V was pared by 6 bases and J by 5 bases, with 22 bases between. The CDR3, as DNA: TGTGCCAGCAGAGGGGAGCTAGCGCCCGTAGTGGAGACCCAGTACTTC. Its protein is CASRGELAPVVETQYF.

This clone was seen a few times. The chain combines TRBV5-1 with TRBJ2-5; 9 nucleotides match TRBD2. The germline V gene encodes CDR1 SGHRS and CDR2 YFSETQ. The V and J ends lost 4 bases and 5 bases, in that order; junction bases with no gene match: 3. This CDR3 comprises 13 residues. CDR3 DNA sequence: TGCGCCAGCAGCCGACTAGCGGAGGAGACCCAGTACTTC. Protein product: CASSRLAEETQYF.

The chain uses TRBV15 and TRBJ2-1; D might be TRBD2 (6 bases). Germline CDR1 and CDR2: LNHNV and YYDKDF (reference sequence). Trimming stripped 11 bases from V and 4 bases from J, with 15 bases between. This CDR3 comprises 13 residues. CDR3 in DNA: TGTGCCGCGAGCGGGCAAGCGTACAATGAGCAGTTCTTC. This gives the protein CAASGQAYNEQFF.

The chain is built from TRBV5-1 and TRBJ2-1; TRBD1 might be the D (5 bases). Trimming stripped 4 bases from V and 5 bases from J, with 19 bases between. The germline CDR1 and CDR2 sequences are SGHRS and YFSETQ. The CDR3 has 16 residues. The CDR3 spells CASSPLRESLNNEQFF. The CDR3 DNA reads TGCGCCAGCAGCCCCCTCAGGGAAAGCCTAAACAATGAGCAGTTCTTC.

V usage is TRBV5-1 and J usage is TRBJ2-5, with D perhaps TRBD2 (5 bases). The CDR3 covers 15 residues. The V gene lost 6 bases and the J gene lost 5 bases, with 20 bases spanning the gap. Germline CDR1 reads SGHRS; CDR2 reads YFSETQ. The CDR3 nucleotides read TGCGCCAGCAACGTCCGAGGGAGTCCTGGGGAGACCCAGTACTTC. Residues: CASNVRGSPGETQYF.

This chain uses TRBV4-1 with TRBJ2-7; 7 bases map to TRBD2. CDR1 and CDR2 from the germline V gene are MGHRA and YSYEKL. CDR3 length: 15 amino acids. Unmatched junction bases numbered 4, after V lost 1 base and J lost 1 base. The CDR3 loop is CASSQAPSGSYEQYF. In DNA, the CDR3 is TGCGCCAGCAGCCAAGCCCCTAGCGGTTCCTACGAGCAGTACTTC.